The 4 T cell receptor beta chains presented below share a single source sample, sequenced in a study of T-cell memory formation after mild COVID-19. Each CDR3 protein is one row after TCRdb ran MiXCR on the 5' RACE reads. This repertoire shows 350,000 to 550,000 distinct CDR3 sequences, roughly 18% found once; its top ten account for under 25%. Sequencing used PBMCs or a T cell subset sorted from them (not recorded which). The receptor source for this set is a young man who had mild COVID-19 (a few samples of this study predate the infection). Cell type and time point are not known.

The chain couples TRBV20-1 to TRBJ1-6; D may be TRBD1 (5 bases). The CDR3 contains 16 residues. Germline CDR1 is DFQATT and CDR2 is SNEGSKA (reference sequence). Trimming removed 0 bases at V and 7 bases at J, with 16 bases between. The CDR3 loop is CSARDQFRGRNSPLHF. The CDR3 nucleotides are TGCAGTGCTAGAGATCAATTTAGGGGCCGCAATTCACCCCTCCACTTT.

This clonotype was seen a few times. The CDR3 reads CSARSMGTGFGEQFF. CDR3 nucleotides: TGCAGTGCTAGGTCGATGGGGACAGGGTTCGGAGAGCAGTTCTTC. This chain connects TRBV20-1 to TRBJ2-1; 9 bases are shared with TRBD1. The CDR3 has 15 amino acids. Trimming took 3 bases from V and 10 from J; bases not matched to a gene: 13. CDR1 DFQATT and CDR2 SNEGSKA come from the germline V gene (reference sequence).

This chain joins TRBV6-5 and TRBJ1-2, with D possibly TRBD1 on 6 matching bases. Trimming cost V 4 bases and J 6 bases, with 12 bases left between them. Germline CDR1 is MNHEY and CDR2 is SVGAGI. There are 13 residues in the CDR3. CDR3 loop: CASSSYDRHGYTF. For the CDR3, the DNA is TGTGCCAGCAGTTCGTATGACAGGCATGGCTACACCTTC.

This chain joins TRBV7-6 and TRBJ2-4; TRBD2 aligns across 7 bases. The ends lost 3 bases at V and 1 base at J; junction bases unmatched: 3. The V gene's germline CDR1 is SGHVS and CDR2 FNYEAQ. CDR3 length: 15 amino acids. The CDR3 loop is CASSFGRGAKNIQYF. Written as DNA, the CDR3 is TGTGCCAGCAGCTTCGGGCGGGGGGCCAAAAACATTCAGTACTTC.